The 5 T cell receptor beta chains given below trace back to one sample, sequenced in a study of T cells in Graves' hyperthyroidism and ophthalmopathy. Researchers took RNA transcripts and amplified the TCR beta CDR3 regions from them. The HTBI set primed first-round TCR CDR3 RT-PCR. TCRdb fed the multiplex PCR reads into MiXCR, producing one record per CDR3 protein. The data show 600,000 to 700,000 distinct CDR3 sequences, with about 15% seen just once and 3.5% to 4.5% held by the top ten. What was sequenced was blood. The receptors here all came from a middle-aged woman with Graves' ophthalmopathy.

This clonotype was picked up many times. The rearrangement links TRBV4-3 to TRBJ2-5, with a weak D call TRBD2 (6 bases). The germline CDR1 and CDR2 sequences are LGHNA and YSLEER. The CDR3 has 17 amino acids. V lost 0 bases and J 5 bases, leaving 19 bases between the germline ends. The CDR3 here is CASSQDRGTAYGETQYF. In nucleotides, the CDR3 is TGCGCCAGCAGCCAAGATCGGGGGACCGCCTACGGGGAGACCCAGTACTTC.

This rearrangement joins TRBV20-1 to TRBJ1-2; the D gene is possibly TRBD1 (6 bases). This CDR3 comprises 17 residues. V lost 5 bases to trimming and J lost 7 bases, with 29 bases between them. CDR1 is DFQATT, CDR2 SNEGSKA, per germline (reference sequence). The CDR3 loop is CSAFRGAPGAPDGGYTF. Written as DNA, the CDR3 is TGCAGTGCTTTCCGGGGGGCCCCAGGGGCCCCGGACGGTGGCTACACCTTC.

This clonotype was recorded at least ten times. This rearrangement joins TRBV7-6 to TRBJ2-5; D ambiguous. The CDR3 runs 12 residues. V shed 4 bases and J shed 7 bases, with 10 bases lying between them. Germline V gives CDR1 SGHVS, CDR2 FNYEAQ. CDR3 DNA: TGTGCCAGCAGCTCCGAAGATGCGACCCAGTACTTC. The encoded protein is CASSSEDATQYF. The full variable domain, rest sourced from reference TRBV7-6 and TRBJ2-5, is GAGVSQSPRYKVTKRGQDVALRCDPISGHVSLYWYRQALGQGPEFLTYFNYEAQQDKSGLPNDRFSAERPEGSISTLTIQRTEQRDSAMYRCASSSEDATQYFGPGTRLLVL.

This chain links TRBV5-1 with TRBJ2-7; D unresolved. This CDR3 is 14 amino acids long. V was pared by 2 bases and J by 0 bases, with 9 bases between. Germline assignment: CDR1 SGHRS and CDR2 YFSETQ. The CDR3 DNA is TGCGCCAGCAGCTTCGGTGACAACTCCTACGAGCAGTACTTC. Amino acid sequence: CASSFGDNSYEQYF.

The rearrangement joins TRBV30 to TRBJ1-4, with D tentatively TRBD1 (5 bases). This CDR3 is built from 15 residues. Germline V gene sequence: CDR1 GTSNPN, CDR2 SVGIG (reference sequence). With 2 bases removed from V and 0 bases from J, the gap between germline ends came to 10 bases. The CDR3 region is CAWSQGHSTNEKLFF. CDR3 sequence (DNA): TGTGCCTGGAGTCAAGGACATTCAACTAATGAAAAACTGTTTTTT.